The entry below describes one TCR beta chain. What it binds is unknown. In the original analysis: Per-library CDR3 reads ranged 2.2 to 3.6 million; clonotypes, ~90,000 to ~550,000. TCRdb used MiXCR to reprocess the 5' RACE reads, holding one entry per CDR3 protein. These V and J calls originate from TCRdb's pipeline instead of the authors' own analysis. The sample records 300,000 to 450,000 distinct CDR3 sequences, under 30% being singletons. The record originates from a study of identical twins' blood T cells. Findings and caveats of the study: Environmental influences on twin similarity could not be excluded.

Sequencing was performed on PBMCs. This TCR was sampled from a woman between 18 and 50 years old in good health.

This CDR3 reads CASSPHQRGAFSTDTQYF. In nucleotides, the CDR3 is TGTGCCAGCAGCCCCCATCAGCGGGGGGCTTTTAGCACAGATACGCAGTATTTT. This chain connects TRBV9 to TRBJ2-3, with TRBD2 matching 9 bases. This CDR3 region has 18 residues. Germline CDR1 reads SGDLS; CDR2 reads YYNGEE. V dropped 4 bases and J dropped 0; count of bases not matched to a gene: 12. Variable domain in full (rest from reference TRBV9 and TRBJ2-3): DSGVTQTPKHLITATGQRVTLRCSPRSGDLSVYWYQQSLDQGLQFLIQYYNGEERAKGNILERFSAQQFPDLHSELNLSSLELGDSALYFCASSPHQRGAFSTDTQYFGPGTRLTVL.